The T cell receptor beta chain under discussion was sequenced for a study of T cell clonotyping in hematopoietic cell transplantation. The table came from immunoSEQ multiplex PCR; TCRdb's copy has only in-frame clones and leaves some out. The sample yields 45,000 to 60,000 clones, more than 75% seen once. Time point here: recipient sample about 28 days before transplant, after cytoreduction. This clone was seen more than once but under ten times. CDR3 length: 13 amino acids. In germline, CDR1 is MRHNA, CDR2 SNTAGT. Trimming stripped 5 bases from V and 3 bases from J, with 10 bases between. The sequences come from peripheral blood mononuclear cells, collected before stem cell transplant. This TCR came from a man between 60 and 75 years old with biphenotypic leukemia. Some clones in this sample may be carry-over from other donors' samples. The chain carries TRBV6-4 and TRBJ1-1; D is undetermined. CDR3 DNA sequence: TGTGCCAGCAGTTCGGATGGGGACACTGAAGCTTTCTTT. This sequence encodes CASSSDGDTEAFF.